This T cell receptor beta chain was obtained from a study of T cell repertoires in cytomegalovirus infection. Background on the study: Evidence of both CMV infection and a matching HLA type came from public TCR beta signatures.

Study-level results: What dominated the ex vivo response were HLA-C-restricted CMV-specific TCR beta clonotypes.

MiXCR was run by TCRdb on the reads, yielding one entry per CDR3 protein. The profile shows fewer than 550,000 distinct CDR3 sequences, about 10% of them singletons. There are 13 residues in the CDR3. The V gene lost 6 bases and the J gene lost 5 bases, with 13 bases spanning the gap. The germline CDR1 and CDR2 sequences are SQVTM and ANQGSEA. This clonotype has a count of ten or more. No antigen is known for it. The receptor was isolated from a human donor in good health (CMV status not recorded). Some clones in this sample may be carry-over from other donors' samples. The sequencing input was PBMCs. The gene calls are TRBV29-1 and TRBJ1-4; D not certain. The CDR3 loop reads CSVKKAENEKLFF. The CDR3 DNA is TGCAGCGTCAAAAAAGCCGAAAATGAAAAACTGTTTTTT. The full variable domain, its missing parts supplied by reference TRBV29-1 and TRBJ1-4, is SAVISQKPSRDICQRGTSLTIQCQVDSQVTMMFWYRQQPGQSLTLIATANQGSEATYESGFVIDKFPISRPNLTFSTLTVSNMSPEDSSIYLCSVKKAENEKLFFGSGTQLSVL.